This TCR beta chain emerged from a study of blood T cell repertoires in COVID-19. Background on the study: Samples of COVID-19 (acute and convalescent) were obtained from the United States, Italy and Spain. T cells, B-cell-depleted T cells, or PBMCs supplied cDNA or gDNA.

The authors' processing: Estimates of nucleated cell counts were drawn from the amplification of reference gene primers. The repertoire was sequenced with immunoSEQ multiplex PCR; TCRdb's copy has only in-frame clones and lacks some. V, J and clone size are taken as reported in that table, and D and trimming were inferred from the DNA itself. Among around 68,000 clones listed, around 85% were seen once. Germline CDR1 reads KGHDR; CDR2 reads SFDVKD. The CDR3 sequence is 17 residues long. V lost 9 bases, J lost 7 bases, and 29 bases lay in between. This clonotype was sampled from a woman aged 50 to 60 with acute or convalescent COVID-19. V usage is TRBV24-1 and J usage is TRBJ1-2; no clear D gene. Sequencing input: peripheral blood. As DNA, the CDR3 is TGTGCCACCCTATTAGAGCACGAGGGATTTAGTAAGCGTGGCTACACCTTC. Amino acids: CATLLEHEGFSKRGYTF.